The 30 T cell receptor beta chains presented below share a single source sample, sequenced in a study of T cell responses to AZD1222 COVID-19 vaccine. The method was immunoSEQ multiplex PCR; TCRdb's version includes in-frame clones alone and lacks a portion of them. Here the sample spans roughly 180,000 clones, roughly 92% being singletons. The material was peripheral blood, obtained 28 days after the second AZD1222 dose. The receptors originated from an adult who received the AZD1222 COVID-19 vaccine.

This rearrangement joins TRBV4-3 to TRBJ1-1; D ambiguous. V gave up 1 base and J gave up 4 bases, with 13 bases separating them. This CDR3 has 15 residues. The germline CDR1 and CDR2 sequences are LGHNA and YSLEER. The CDR3 protein is CASSQVDKGSTEAFF. CDR3 sequence (DNA): TGCGCCAGCAGCCAAGTTGACAAGGGCTCCACTGAAGCTTTCTTT.

The chain has TRBV28 and TRBJ1-1, with D possibly matching TRBD1 (6 bases). This CDR3 comprises 16 residues. Germline CDR1 and CDR2: MDHEN and SYDVKM. V lost 2 bases, J lost 1 base, and 14 bases lay in between. The CDR3 coding sequence is TGTGCCAGCAGTTTACTTAGGGGGATGGGGAACACTGAAGCTTTCTTT. Translated, it gives CASSLLRGMGNTEAFF.

V usage is TRBV7-9 and J usage is TRBJ2-2; a weak D match, TRBD2 (6 bases). The germline V and J ends were trimmed by 4 bases and 10 bases, with 22 bases remaining between them. The V gene's germline CDR1 is SEHNR and CDR2 FQNEAQ (reference sequence). The length of the CDR3 is 16 residues. The CDR3: CASSSDGRQAGEELFF. As DNA, the CDR3 is TGTGCCAGCAGCTCTGATGGGAGGCAAGCCGGCGAGGAGCTGTTTTTT.

The chain employs TRBV29-1 and TRBJ2-1, with a weak D call TRBD2 (6 bases). CDR3 size: 12 residues. With 6 bases removed from V and 6 bases from J, the gap between germline ends came to 12 bases. CDR1 is SQVTM and CDR2 is ANQGSEA in the germline V gene. The CDR3 DNA sequence: TGCAGCGTCCCCGGGGGTGCCAATGAGCAGTTCTTC. Protein: CSVPGGANEQFF.

V is TRBV28 and J is TRBJ1-1; 7 nucleotides align to TRBD1. The CDR3 is made up of 15 amino acids. CDR1 and CDR2 (germline): MDHEN, SYDVKM. V was clipped by 5 bases and J by 5 bases; unmatched bases: 11. As DNA, the CDR3 is TGTGCCAGCAGTAGCTGGGGGCAGGGGGAGACTGAAGCTTTCTTT. Translating it yields CASSSWGQGETEAFF.

This sequence joins TRBV4-1 and TRBJ1-1, with a tentative D call TRBD1 (6 bases). Per germline, CDR1 MGHRA and CDR2 YSYEKL. Trimming cost V 0 bases and J 8 bases, with 16 bases left between them. The CDR3 sequence is 15 residues long. CDR3 sequence reads: CASSQDPGVHPEAFF. The CDR3 nucleotides are TGCGCCAGCAGCCAAGACCCAGGGGTGCACCCGGAAGCTTTCTTT.

The chain combines TRBV12-3 or TRBV12-4 with TRBJ1-2; 7 bases line up with TRBD1. V trimming: 3 bases; J trimming: 7 bases; junction bases outside the gene matches: 2. This CDR3 is 12 amino acids long. The CDR3 sequence: CASSFRQGGYTF. CDR3 nucleotide sequence: TGTGCCAGCAGTTTTCGACAGGGTGGCTACACCTTC.

V gene TRBV5-1 combines with J gene TRBJ2-7; TRBD2 agrees at 11 bases. The length of the CDR3 is 15 residues. V dropped 0 bases and J dropped 1; count of bases not matched to a gene: 0. CDR1 is SGHRS and CDR2 is YFSETQ in the germline V gene. CDR3 nucleotides: TGCGCCAGCAGCTTGGTAGCGGGGGGGTCCTACGAGCAGTACTTC. It encodes CASSLVAGGSYEQYF.

Worth noting for this clone: The sample contains more than one DNA sequence encoding this CDR3. The chain joins TRBV24-1 to TRBJ1-5; D possibly corresponds to TRBD1 (6 bases). V dropped 4 bases and J dropped 4 bases, with 10 bases sitting between them. This CDR3 is built from 14 residues. The germline V gene encodes CDR1 KGHDR and CDR2 SFDVKD. The CDR3: CATSDVDSNQPQHF. The DNA of the CDR3 is TGTGCCACCAGTGACGTGGACAGTAATCAGCCCCAGCATTTT.

This clone was seen just once. The chain carries TRBV6-1 and TRBJ1-5; weak D call: TRBD1 (6 bases). This CDR3 is built from 16 residues. Trimming cost V 2 bases and J 6 bases, with 17 bases left between them. CDR1 MNHNS and CDR2 SASEGT come from the germline V gene. CDR3 DNA sequence: TGTGCCAGCAGTGAAAGACCAGGGGTTGTATTTCAGCCCCAGCATTTT. It codes for CASSERPGVVFQPQHF.

V usage is TRBV11-2 and J usage is TRBJ2-5; 10 bases fit TRBD2. The CDR3 covers 16 residues. V was clipped by 5 bases and J by 6 bases; unmatched bases: 12. Germline values: CDR1 SGHAT, CDR2 FQNNGV. The CDR3 nucleotides are TGTGCCAGCAGCCCTGAAGGCCTAGCGGGAGTTAAGACCCAGTACTTC. Translated: CASSPEGLAGVKTQYF.

This chain links TRBV25-1 with TRBJ1-2, with D unclear. From germline, CDR1 is MGHDK and CDR2 SYGVNS. The CDR3 is 13 amino acids. Trimming cost V 3 bases and J 4 bases, with 9 bases left between them. This CDR3 is CASSESQFYGYTF. The CDR3, as DNA: TGTGCCAGCAGTGAGTCGCAGTTCTATGGCTACACCTTC.

The chain joins TRBV5-1 to TRBJ2-3, with D uncertain. The V end was cut by 1 base, the J end by 6 bases, with 3 bases between. This CDR3 is 11 amino acids long. Per germline, CDR1 SGHRS and CDR2 YFSETQ. The CDR3 DNA is TGCGCCAGCAGCTTGCAGGATACGCAGTATTTT. Its translation is CASSLQDTQYF.

The chain joins TRBV5-1 to TRBJ1-4; D not resolved. Germline values: CDR1 SGHRS, CDR2 YFSETQ. This CDR3 has 13 amino acids. V was shortened by 4 bases and J by 7 bases, with 11 bases between the two germline ends. The CDR3 sequence is CASSLLLGEKLFF. For the CDR3, the DNA is TGCGCCAGCAGCCTTCTCCTAGGTGAAAAACTGTTTTTT.

The chain has TRBV27 and TRBJ2-2; possibly TRBD2 for D (5 bases). The V gene lost 8 bases and the J gene lost 4 bases, with 11 bases spanning the gap. CDR3 length: 13 residues. CDR1 and CDR2 from the germline V gene are MNHEY and SMNVEV (reference sequence). The CDR3 bases are TGTGCCAGCTCTAGCTGGTCCACCGGGGAGCTGTTTTTT. Amino acids: CASSSWSTGELFF.

The V gene is TRBV18, the J gene TRBJ1-3; D unclear. Germline V CDR1 and CDR2: KGHSH, LQKENI. There are 15 residues in the CDR3. Trimming stripped 4 bases from V and 4 bases from J, with 14 bases between. The CDR3 region has the DNA TGTGCCAGCTCACTCGACCAGTCGGTCGGAAACACCATATATTTT. Amino acid sequence: CASSLDQSVGNTIYF.

The sample holds one count of this clone. This chain uses TRBV2 with TRBJ2-7; 9 bases agree with TRBD2. Germline CDR1 is SNHLY and CDR2 is FYNNEI. This CDR3 is built from 14 residues. Trimming took 7 bases from V and 4 from J; bases not matched to a gene: 8. The CDR3: CASIGSSGTYEQYF. The CDR3 DNA is TGTGCCAGCATCGGGTCTAGCGGGACTTACGAGCAGTACTTC.

The chain combines TRBV28 with TRBJ1-5, with TRBD1 matching over 9 bases. Germline CDR1 MDHEN, CDR2 SYDVKM. V dropped 6 bases and J dropped 0; count of bases not matched to a gene: 9. CDR3 size: 17 residues. CDR3 in amino acids: CASREQGAMYSNQPQHF. CDR3 sequence (DNA): TGTGCCAGCAGGGAACAGGGGGCGATGTATAGCAATCAGCCCCAGCATTTT.

The chain joins TRBV28 to TRBJ1-4; 7 positions match TRBD1. Germline assignment: CDR1 MDHEN and CDR2 SYDVKM. The length of the CDR3 is 14 residues. The V and J ends lost 5 bases and 7 bases, in that order; junction bases with no gene match: 7. DNA of the CDR3: TGTGCCAGCAGTAGAGGGGGCTGGAGTGAAAAACTGTTTTTT. Its protein is CASSRGGWSEKLFF.

The chain carries TRBV2 and TRBJ1-4; TRBD1 aligns across 9 bases. Germline V lookup: CDR1 SNHLY, CDR2 FYNNEI. The CDR3 is 15 amino acids. V dropped 5 bases and J dropped 3; count of bases not matched to a gene: 4. In DNA form, the CDR3 reads TGTGCCAGCAGTCGGGACAGGGCTCCTAATGAAAAACTGTTTTTT. It yields the protein CASSRDRAPNEKLFF.

The rearrangement links TRBV21-1 to TRBJ2-7; the table names TRBD2, a call not compared with the DNA. TRBV21-1 is a pseudogene segment. The CDR3 extends over 16 amino acids. CDR3 DNA sequence: TGTGCCAGCAGCAAGTCTGCGTTTCTAACCTCCTACGAGCAGTACTTC. It is translated as CASSKSAFLTSYEQYF.

A single count supports this clone. The rearrangement links TRBV6-2 or TRBV6-3 to TRBJ2-7; 8 bases map to TRBD1. The J segment lost 2 bases and the V segment lost 6 bases, leaving 6 bases of the junction unmatched. This CDR3 region has 14 residues. CDR1 and CDR2 (germline): MNHEY, SVGEGT. CDR3 DNA: TGTGCCAGCAGCACAGGGACAGGAACCTACGAGCAGTACTTC. It encodes CASSTGTGTYEQYF.

The chain couples TRBV6-5 to TRBJ1-1; TRBD1 aligns across 11 bases. Germline CDR1 is MNHEY and CDR2 is SVGAGI. Losses at the gene ends were 4 bases for V and 3 bases for J; bases not matched to a gene: 7. The CDR3 is made up of 16 amino acids. Here the CDR3 reads CASSSDRGRVDTEAFF. CDR3 coding DNA: TGTGCCAGCAGTTCGGACAGGGGGCGCGTCGACACTGAAGCTTTCTTT.

The chain uses TRBV21-1 and TRBJ2-5; the table names TRBD2, a call not compared with the DNA. TRBV21-1 is described as a pseudogene. This CDR3 contains 18 residues. The CDR3 coding sequence is TGTGCCAGCGGACCGGGACTAGCGGGAGAAGGGGTCCAAGAGACCCAGTACTTC. Translated: CASGPGLAGEGVQETQYF.

The gene calls are TRBV28 and TRBJ1-1; D is ambiguous. Trimming pared 1 base from V and 1 base from J, leaving 7 bases between. CDR3 length equals 14 residues. Germline CDR1 is MDHEN and CDR2 is SYDVKM. The CDR3 DNA follows: TGTGCCAGCAGTTTATTCGGCCAGAACACTGAAGCTTTCTTT. It yields the protein CASSLFGQNTEAFF.

The V call is TRBV4-3, the J call TRBJ2-4; the D gene is possibly TRBD2 (6 bases). There are 17 residues in the CDR3. Trimming stripped 0 bases from V and 0 bases from J, with 12 bases between. Germline CDR1 reads LGHNA; CDR2 reads YSLEER. The CDR3 protein is CASSQDLGGLAKNIQYF. CDR3 coding DNA: TGCGCCAGCAGCCAAGATCTTGGGGGACTAGCCAAAAACATTCAGTACTTC.

The CDR3 protein is CASSVQGNRETQYF. The CDR3 region has the DNA TGTGCCAGCAGTGTACAGGGGAACCGAGAGACCCAGTACTTC. The chain has TRBV25-1 and TRBJ2-5; 7 nucleotides line up with TRBD1. V gave up 4 bases and J gave up 4 bases; unmatched junction bases: 6. The germline V gene encodes CDR1 MGHDK and CDR2 SYGVNS. This CDR3 contains 14 residues.

The chain couples TRBV27 to TRBJ2-1, with D tentatively TRBD1 or TRBD2 (6 bases each). Trimming cost V 5 bases and J 7 bases, with 21 bases left between them. The CDR3 has 16 amino acids. Germline CDR1 MNHEY, CDR2 SMNVEV (reference sequence). This CDR3 is CASSKQQGGFRNEQFF. CDR3 in DNA: TGTGCCAGCAGTAAGCAACAGGGAGGTTTTAGGAATGAGCAGTTCTTC.

Here the CDR3 DNA reads TGTGCCACCGATGACGGTGGAAACACCGGGGAGCTGTTTTTT. It is translated as CATDDGGNTGELFF. V and J are TRBV6-5 and TRBJ2-2; D call uncertain. Trimming left V 10 bases short and J 2 bases short, with 14 bases between. Germline V lookup: CDR1 MNHEY, CDR2 SVGAGI. The CDR3 is 14 amino acids.

This chain connects TRBV28 to TRBJ1-5; 10 bases fit TRBD1. The CDR3 has 15 residues. V lost 4 bases to trimming and J lost 6 bases; unmatched junction nucleotides: 6. Germline assignment: CDR1 MDHEN and CDR2 SYDVKM. The CDR3 sequence: CASSYPGQGTQPQHF. The CDR3 DNA is TGTGCCAGCAGTTACCCGGGACAGGGGACTCAGCCCCAGCATTTT.